The rows below give T cell receptor beta chains drawn from one sample of a study of blood T cell repertoires in COVID-19. The method was immunoSEQ multiplex PCR; TCRdb's version includes in-frame clones alone and lacks a portion of them. Of about 190,000 clones listed, more than 85% are singletons. The sequenced material came from peripheral blood. The receptors derive from a man aged 25 to 45 with acute or convalescent COVID-19. The CDR3 runs from the conserved cysteine through the conserved F or W. The order of the fields is CDR3 DNA, CDR3 protein, V gene, clone size, D gene, J gene. The D gene is left open where the match is weak. Size tells how often a clone was seen (once, few, many) or the class of an expanded clone, and some rows leave it out.

CDR3nt: TGTGCCAGCTCACCAAAGGTCGTAGGGGCTTCCCAGCCCCAGCATTTT
CDR3aa: CASSPKVVGASQPQHF
v_gene: TRBV18
abundance: once
d_gene: -
j_gene: TRBJ1-5

CDR3nt: TGCGCCAGCAGCTTAGACAGTCTCTATGGCTACACCTTC
CDR3aa: CASSLDSLYGYTF
v_gene: TRBV5-1
abundance: -
d_gene: -
j_gene: TRBJ1-2

CDR3nt: TGTGCCAGCAGCATGGGACTAGCGGGCACCAAGAGCTCCTACGAGCAGTACTTC
CDR3aa: CASSMGLAGTKSSYEQYF
v_gene: TRBV28
abundance: -
d_gene: TRBD2
j_gene: TRBJ2-7

CDR3nt: TGTGCCAGCAGCGTAGCCGGGACTGTGAACACCGGGGAGCTGTTTTTT
CDR3aa: CASSVAGTVNTGELFF
v_gene: TRBV7-3
abundance: -
d_gene: -
j_gene: TRBJ2-2

CDR3nt: TGTGCCAGCAGCTCGGACAGGGTTCGTGCCGGCTACACCTTC
CDR3aa: CASSSDRVRAGYTF
v_gene: TRBV28
abundance: once
d_gene: TRBD1
j_gene: TRBJ1-2

CDR3nt: TGTGCCAGCAGCTTGGGACAGAATAATGAAAAACTGTTTTTT
CDR3aa: CASSLGQNNEKLFF
v_gene: TRBV7-9
abundance: -
d_gene: TRBD1
j_gene: TRBJ1-4

CDR3nt: TGTGCCAGCAGCCACAGACCGGGACACGTTTACGAGCAGTACTTC
CDR3aa: CASSHRPGHVYEQYF
v_gene: TRBV3-1/TRBV3-2
abundance: -
d_gene: -
j_gene: TRBJ2-7

CDR3nt: TGTGCTGGAAGGGCTGGCTCAGGGGCCACTGAAGCTTTCTTT
CDR3aa: CAGRAGSGATEAFF
v_gene: TRBV30
abundance: -
d_gene: -
j_gene: TRBJ1-1

CDR3nt: TGTGCCAGCAGATTACAGGGGTCAGACTATGGCTACACCTTC
CDR3aa: CASRLQGSDYGYTF
v_gene: TRBV6-6
abundance: -
d_gene: TRBD1
j_gene: TRBJ1-2

CDR3nt: TGTGCCAGCAGCTACGGACAGGATTTGAGTGGCTACACCTTC
CDR3aa: CASSYGQDLSGYTF
v_gene: TRBV6-5
abundance: -
d_gene: TRBD1
j_gene: TRBJ1-2

CDR3nt: TGTGCCAGCAGTTACGCAGGGTTGAACACTGAAGCTTTCTTT
CDR3aa: CASSYAGLNTEAFF
v_gene: TRBV6-5
abundance: -
d_gene: -
j_gene: TRBJ1-1

CDR3nt: TGTGCCAGCAGCTCCACCGACGGCGGCAGGGTATTTACTGGCTACACCTTC
CDR3aa: CASSSTDGGRVFTGYTF
v_gene: TRBV7-9
abundance: -
d_gene: -
j_gene: TRBJ1-2

CDR3nt: TGTGCCAGCAGCTTACCGGGATCTAACACCGGGGAGCTGTTTTTT
CDR3aa: CASSLPGSNTGELFF
v_gene: TRBV7-9
abundance: -
d_gene: -
j_gene: TRBJ2-2

CDR3nt: TGTGCCAGCAGCCTAACAGGGGGGGCATCCTACGAGCAGTACTTC
CDR3aa: CASSLTGGASYEQYF
v_gene: TRBV7-9
abundance: once
d_gene: -
j_gene: TRBJ2-7

CDR3nt: TGTGCCAGTAGTGGTGCTAGCGGGAGGGTGATGGACGAGCAGTACTTC
CDR3aa: CASSGASGRVMDEQYF
v_gene: TRBV19
abundance: -
d_gene: TRBD2
j_gene: TRBJ2-7

CDR3nt: TGTGCCAGCAGTGTACAGGGTTCAGATACGCAGTATTTT
CDR3aa: CASSVQGSDTQYF
v_gene: TRBV2
abundance: -
d_gene: -
j_gene: TRBJ2-3

CDR3nt: TGTGCCAGCAGTGGCCTGGGGGCCCAGCCTGGAAACACCATATATTTT
CDR3aa: CASSGLGAQPGNTIYF
v_gene: TRBV6-6
abundance: -
d_gene: -
j_gene: TRBJ1-3

CDR3nt: TGTGCCAGCAAACCCAGACTTCACGTGAGCTCCTACAATGAGCAGTTCTTC
CDR3aa: CASKPRLHVSSYNEQFF
v_gene: TRBV28
abundance: -
d_gene: -
j_gene: TRBJ2-1

CDR3nt: TGCGCCAGCAGCCCCAGATCAGGGGACCTGAACACCGGGGAGCTGTTTTTT
CDR3aa: CASSPRSGDLNTGELFF
v_gene: TRBV5-1
abundance: -
d_gene: -
j_gene: TRBJ2-2

CDR3nt: TGCGCCAGTCAGTACCGGGGAGGGGGCACAGATACGCAGTATTTT
CDR3aa: CASQYRGGGTDTQYF
v_gene: TRBV5-1
abundance: once
d_gene: TRBD2
j_gene: TRBJ2-3

CDR3nt: TGTGCCAGCAGCTTAAAGAGCCGACAGGGTCCGGAACAAAATGAAAAACTGTTTTTT
CDR3aa: CASSLKSRQGPEQNEKLFF
v_gene: TRBV7-3
abundance: -
d_gene: TRBD1
j_gene: TRBJ1-4

CDR3nt: TGTGCCAGCTCCCCGATCGGGGGGTATTGGCTCTCTGGGGCCAACGTCCTGACTTTC
CDR3aa: CASSPIGGYWLSGANVLTF
v_gene: TRBV3-1/TRBV3-2
abundance: -
d_gene: TRBD2
j_gene: TRBJ2-6

CDR3nt: TGTGCCAGCAGTTTCGCCCGCCTGGCCCATCCCTATGGCTACACCTTC
CDR3aa: CASSFARLAHPYGYTF
v_gene: TRBV7-3
abundance: -
d_gene: -
j_gene: TRBJ1-2

CDR3nt: TGTGCCAGCAGTACCCGCTCGGGGGAGGTTAACATTCAGTACTTC
CDR3aa: CASSTRSGEVNIQYF
v_gene: TRBV28
abundance: -
d_gene: -
j_gene: TRBJ2-4

CDR3nt: TGTGCCAGCAGCTCGCGACTAGCGTATGAGCAGTTCTTC
CDR3aa: CASSSRLAYEQFF
v_gene: TRBV7-8
abundance: -
d_gene: TRBD2
j_gene: TRBJ2-1

CDR3nt: TGTGCCAGCAGCTTCGCACGGGGAAGGGCTGAAGCTTTCTTT
CDR3aa: CASSFARGRAEAFF
v_gene: TRBV11-2
abundance: -
d_gene: -
j_gene: TRBJ1-1

CDR3nt: TGCGCCAGCAGTGGTGCGGCCGAGGGTTCCGAGCAGTACTTC
CDR3aa: CASSGAAEGSEQYF
v_gene: TRBV10-2
abundance: -
d_gene: -
j_gene: TRBJ2-7

CDR3nt: TGTGCCAGTAGTACTGGGACAGGGAACACTGAAGCTTTCTTT
CDR3aa: CASSTGTGNTEAFF
v_gene: TRBV19
abundance: -
d_gene: TRBD1
j_gene: TRBJ1-1

CDR3nt: TGTGCCAGCAGCTTATTTCCGCGGGACAGCAATCAGCCCCAGCATTTT
CDR3aa: CASSLFPRDSNQPQHF
v_gene: TRBV7-6
abundance: -
d_gene: -
j_gene: TRBJ1-5

CDR3nt: TGTGCCAGCAGCGTACAACCAGGGGCTAACTATGGCTACACCTTC
CDR3aa: CASSVQPGANYGYTF
v_gene: TRBV11-1
abundance: -
d_gene: -
j_gene: TRBJ1-2

CDR3nt: TGCGCCAGCAGCTTAGCCCGGGACGGGAGCTCCTACGAGCAGTACTTC
CDR3aa: CASSLARDGSSYEQYF
v_gene: TRBV5-1
abundance: -
d_gene: -
j_gene: TRBJ2-7

CDR3nt: TGCGCCAGCAGCCCGTCCCCTAGCGGGACCTCTTCCTACAATGAGCAGTTCTTC
CDR3aa: CASSPSPSGTSSYNEQFF
v_gene: TRBV4-1
abundance: -
d_gene: TRBD2
j_gene: TRBJ2-1

CDR3nt: TGTGCCACCAGCGGAACCGGGGAAGAAGCTTTCTTT
CDR3aa: CATSGTGEEAFF
v_gene: TRBV15
abundance: -
d_gene: -
j_gene: TRBJ1-1

CDR3nt: TGTGCCAGCAGCTTGATGGCGGGGGGCAGCACAGATACGCAGTATTTT
CDR3aa: CASSLMAGGSTDTQYF
v_gene: TRBV5-6
abundance: -
d_gene: TRBD2
j_gene: TRBJ2-3

CDR3nt: TGTGCCTGGAGTTCCGGGAACGGTGAGCAGTTCTTC
CDR3aa: CAWSSGNGEQFF
v_gene: TRBV30
abundance: -
d_gene: -
j_gene: TRBJ2-1

CDR3nt: TGTGCCAGCAGCGTAGCCACCTATGAAGCTTTCTTT
CDR3aa: CASSVATYEAFF
v_gene: TRBV9
abundance: -
d_gene: -
j_gene: TRBJ1-1

CDR3nt: TGTGCCAGCAGCTTTTCGACTAGCGGGAGACGTAATACGCAGTATTTT
CDR3aa: CASSFSTSGRRNTQYF
v_gene: TRBV5-6
abundance: -
d_gene: TRBD2
j_gene: TRBJ2-3

CDR3nt: TGTGCCAGCAGCTTAGGCCCCCTTCTGACAGTTAGCAATCAGCCCCAGCATTTT
CDR3aa: CASSLGPLLTVSNQPQHF
v_gene: TRBV11-2
abundance: many
d_gene: -
j_gene: TRBJ1-5

CDR3nt: TGTGCCAGCAGCCAAGAGATGACAGATCCCGATGGCTACACCTTC
CDR3aa: CASSQEMTDPDGYTF
v_gene: TRBV3-1/TRBV3-2
abundance: -
d_gene: -
j_gene: TRBJ1-2

CDR3nt: TGTGCCAGCAGCCTAGGACTAGCGGGGGGCCAAGAGACCCAGTACTTC
CDR3aa: CASSLGLAGGQETQYF
v_gene: TRBV7-3
abundance: -
d_gene: TRBD2
j_gene: TRBJ2-5

CDR3nt: TGTGCCAGCAGCCAAGATCATACTGGGAGGGAGGGTGAGCAGTTCTTC
CDR3aa: CASSQDHTGREGEQFF
v_gene: TRBV3-1/TRBV3-2
abundance: -
d_gene: TRBD2
j_gene: TRBJ2-1

CDR3nt: TGCAGCGTTGATGGCGGGACCTCCTACGAGCAGTACTTC
CDR3aa: CSVDGGTSYEQYF
v_gene: TRBV29-1
abundance: -
d_gene: -
j_gene: TRBJ2-7

CDR3nt: TGTGCCAGCAGCTTAAGTAGCTCCTCCGGGGGGGCGAAAACCGGGGAGCTGTTTTTT
CDR3aa: CASSLSSSSGGAKTGELFF
v_gene: TRBV7-6
abundance: -
d_gene: TRBD2
j_gene: TRBJ2-2

CDR3nt: TGTGCCAGCAGTGAAATGGTCGGGTCCCTTCTCGATGAGCAGTTCTTC
CDR3aa: CASSEMVGSLLDEQFF
v_gene: TRBV6-1
abundance: -
d_gene: -
j_gene: TRBJ2-1

CDR3nt: TGTGCCAGCAGTCACGGGAGTTCAAACTACGAGCAGTACTTC
CDR3aa: CASSHGSSNYEQYF
v_gene: TRBV6-6
abundance: -
d_gene: -
j_gene: TRBJ2-7

CDR3nt: TGTGCCAGCAATGGGCTACTCAATCAGCCCCAGCATTTT
CDR3aa: CASNGLLNQPQHF
v_gene: TRBV6-5
abundance: -
d_gene: -
j_gene: TRBJ1-5

CDR3nt: TGCAGTGCTAATCAGGGTACTGAAGCTTTCTTT
CDR3aa: CSANQGTEAFF
v_gene: TRBV20-1
abundance: -
d_gene: -
j_gene: TRBJ1-1

CDR3nt: TGTGCCACCAGCAGGGACAGGGGGAATGAAAAACTGTTTTTT
CDR3aa: CATSRDRGNEKLFF
v_gene: TRBV15
abundance: -
d_gene: TRBD1
j_gene: TRBJ1-4

CDR3nt: TGTGCCAGTAGTACCCGGGGTTTAAGCTCCTACAATGAGCAGTTCTTC
CDR3aa: CASSTRGLSSYNEQFF
v_gene: TRBV19
abundance: -
d_gene: -
j_gene: TRBJ2-1

CDR3nt: TGTGCCAGTCGGTCTCCGGGGAGGAATGAGCAGTTCTTC
CDR3aa: CASRSPGRNEQFF
v_gene: TRBV19
abundance: -
d_gene: -
j_gene: TRBJ2-1

CDR3nt: TGTGCCTGCAAATCCGCCGTCGGTGGCTACACCTTC
CDR3aa: CACKSAVGGYTF
v_gene: TRBV28
abundance: -
d_gene: -
j_gene: TRBJ1-2

CDR3nt: TGTGCCAGCAGGGTCGGGACAGGCGTAGCTCCCCTCCACTTT
CDR3aa: CASRVGTGVAPLHF
v_gene: TRBV6-5
abundance: -
d_gene: TRBD1
j_gene: TRBJ1-6

CDR3nt: TGCGCCAGCAGAGAGAGCGGGAGTAGGTACGAGCAGTACTTC
CDR3aa: CASRESGSRYEQYF
v_gene: TRBV5-1
abundance: -
d_gene: TRBD2
j_gene: TRBJ2-7

CDR3nt: TGCGCCAGCAGCTTGGGGGCAACCGGGGAGCTGTTTTTT
CDR3aa: CASSLGATGELFF
v_gene: TRBV5-1
abundance: -
d_gene: -
j_gene: TRBJ2-2

CDR3nt: TGTGCCATCAGTGAGTCTTTGTCCAGAGGTGATTACGAGCAGTACTTC
CDR3aa: CAISESLSRGDYEQYF
v_gene: TRBV10-3
abundance: -
d_gene: -
j_gene: TRBJ2-7

CDR3nt: TGTGCCAGCAGCCTCAACCCGGTGGCTGGAAACACCATATATTTT
CDR3aa: CASSLNPVAGNTIYF
v_gene: TRBV28
abundance: -
d_gene: -
j_gene: TRBJ1-3

CDR3nt: TGCGCCAGCAGCCCCGAGGTAGATGAGCAGTTCTTC
CDR3aa: CASSPEVDEQFF
v_gene: TRBV5-1
abundance: -
d_gene: -
j_gene: TRBJ2-1

CDR3nt: TGTGCCAGCGCGGCGGGCGGAGGGAGAGTTGAGACCCAGTACTTC
CDR3aa: CASAAGGGRVETQYF
v_gene: TRBV9
abundance: -
d_gene: -
j_gene: TRBJ2-5